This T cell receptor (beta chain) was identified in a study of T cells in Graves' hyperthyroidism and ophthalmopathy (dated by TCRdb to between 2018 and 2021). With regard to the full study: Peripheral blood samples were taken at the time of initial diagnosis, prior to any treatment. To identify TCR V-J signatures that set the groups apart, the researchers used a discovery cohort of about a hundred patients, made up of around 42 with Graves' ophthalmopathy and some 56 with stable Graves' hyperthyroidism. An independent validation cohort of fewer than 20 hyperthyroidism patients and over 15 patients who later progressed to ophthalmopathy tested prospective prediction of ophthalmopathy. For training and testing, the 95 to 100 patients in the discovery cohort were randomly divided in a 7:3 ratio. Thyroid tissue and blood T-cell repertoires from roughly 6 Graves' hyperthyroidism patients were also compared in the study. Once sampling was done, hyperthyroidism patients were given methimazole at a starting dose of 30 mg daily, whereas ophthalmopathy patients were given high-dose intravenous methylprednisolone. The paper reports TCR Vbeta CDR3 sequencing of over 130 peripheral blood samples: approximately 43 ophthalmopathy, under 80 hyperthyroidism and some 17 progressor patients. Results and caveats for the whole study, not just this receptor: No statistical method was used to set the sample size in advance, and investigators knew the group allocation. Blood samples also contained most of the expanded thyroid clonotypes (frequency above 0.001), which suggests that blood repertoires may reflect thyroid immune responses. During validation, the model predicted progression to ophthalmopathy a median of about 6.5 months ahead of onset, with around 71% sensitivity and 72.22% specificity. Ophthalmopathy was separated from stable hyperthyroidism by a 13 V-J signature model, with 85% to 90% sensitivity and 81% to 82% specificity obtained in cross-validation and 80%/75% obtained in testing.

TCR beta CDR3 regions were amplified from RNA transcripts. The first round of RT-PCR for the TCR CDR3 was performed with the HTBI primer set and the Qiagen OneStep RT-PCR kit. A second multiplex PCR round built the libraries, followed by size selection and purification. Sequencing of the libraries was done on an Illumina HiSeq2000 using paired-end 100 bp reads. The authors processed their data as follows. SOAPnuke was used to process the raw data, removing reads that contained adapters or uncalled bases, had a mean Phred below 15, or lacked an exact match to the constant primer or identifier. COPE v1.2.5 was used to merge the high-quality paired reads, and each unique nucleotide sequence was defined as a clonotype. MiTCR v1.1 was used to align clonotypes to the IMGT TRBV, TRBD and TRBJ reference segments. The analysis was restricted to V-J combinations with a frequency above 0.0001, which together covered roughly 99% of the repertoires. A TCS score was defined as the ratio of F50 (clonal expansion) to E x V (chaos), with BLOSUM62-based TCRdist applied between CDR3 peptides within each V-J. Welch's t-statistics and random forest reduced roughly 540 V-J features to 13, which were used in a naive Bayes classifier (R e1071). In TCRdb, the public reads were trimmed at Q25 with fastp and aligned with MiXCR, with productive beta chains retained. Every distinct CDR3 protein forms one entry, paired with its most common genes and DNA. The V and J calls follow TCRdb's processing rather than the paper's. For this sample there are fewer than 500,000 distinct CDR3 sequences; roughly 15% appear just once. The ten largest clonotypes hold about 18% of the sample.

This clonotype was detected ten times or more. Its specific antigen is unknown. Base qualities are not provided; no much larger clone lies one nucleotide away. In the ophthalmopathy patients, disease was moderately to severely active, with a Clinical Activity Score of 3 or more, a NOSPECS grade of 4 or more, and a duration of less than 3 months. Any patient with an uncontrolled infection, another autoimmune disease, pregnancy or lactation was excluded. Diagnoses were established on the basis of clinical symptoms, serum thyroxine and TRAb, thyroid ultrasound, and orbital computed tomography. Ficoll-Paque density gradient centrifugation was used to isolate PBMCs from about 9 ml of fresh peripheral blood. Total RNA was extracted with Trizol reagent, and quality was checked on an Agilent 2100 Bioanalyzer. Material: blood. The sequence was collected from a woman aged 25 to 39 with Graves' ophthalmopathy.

The CDR3 loop reads CASSAAGISPETQYF. The DNA sequence reads TGTGCCAGCAGTGCGGCAGGTATCTCCCCAGAGACCCAGTACTTC. In this chain, TRBV25-1 is recombined with TRBJ2-5, with the D gene too uncertain to name. The junction carries 16 bases between V and J, which are trimmed by 4 bases and 4 bases respectively. Via the germline V gene, CDR1 is MGHDK and CDR2 SYGVNS. The CDR3, from cysteine to phenylalanine, totals 15 residues. Kept here is only the CDR3 DNA, which spans 45 bases and is read in frame from base 1.